The 31 T cell receptor beta chains below all came from one sample that was sequenced in a study of low-dose radiotherapy and immunotherapy resistance in tumors. TRAV- and TRBV-specific primers, spanning alpha and beta chains, primed first-strand cDNA. TCRs underwent around 20 PCR cycles of amplification with a constant-region primer and V-primer adapter. TCRdb fed the reads into MiXCR, producing one record per CDR3 protein. The data show about 13,000 distinct CDR3 sequences, 75% seen once. The receptors here all came from a human donor with advanced metastatic prostate, ovarian, gallbladder or colorectal cancer (not recorded which). This table probably holds off-target reads from a library built for another chain.

The sample holds a few counts of this clonotype. V gene TRBV2 combines with J gene TRBJ1-3; possibly TRBD1 for D (6 bases). V was cut by 7 bases and J by 1 base, with 14 bases left in between. The CDR3 totals 15 residues. Germline loops: CDR1 SNHLY, CDR2 FYNNEI. CDR3 nucleotide sequence: TGTGCCAGCACTAGACAGGCGGCATCTGGAAACACCATATATTTT. It yields the protein CASTRQAASGNTIYF.

The rearrangement links TRBV30 to TRBJ2-2; D is unresolved. V was pared by 0 bases and J by 6 bases, with 5 bases between. The CDR3 consists of 12 residues. CDR1 is GTSNPN and CDR2 is SVGIG in the germline V gene (reference sequence). The CDR3 here is CAWSVAPGELFF. The DNA for the CDR3 is TGTGCCTGGAGTGTAGCTCCCGGGGAGCTGTTTTTT.

The chain carries TRBV29-1 and TRBJ1-5, with a tentative D call TRBD1 (5 bases). CDR3 length: 13 residues. Germline CDR1 is SQVTM and CDR2 is ANQGSEA. Trimming left V 5 bases short and J 2 bases short, with 10 bases between. The CDR3 nucleotides read TGCAGCGTTTCTGGGGGTGGCAATCAGCCCCAGCATTTT. Amino acid sequence: CSVSGGGNQPQHF.

The chain joins TRBV5-5 to TRBJ2-4, with a tentative D call TRBD2 (5 bases). The germline V and J ends were trimmed by 4 bases and 6 bases, with 14 bases remaining between them. The germline V gene has CDR1 SGHKS and CDR2 YYEKEE (reference sequence). The CDR3 is made up of 14 amino acids. CDR3 in amino acids: CASSTSAARNIQYF. DNA of the CDR3: TGTGCCAGCAGCACCTCAGCGGCCCGAAACATTCAGTACTTC. Filled out from reference TRBV5-5 and TRBJ2-4, the complete variable domain reads DAGVTQSPTHLIKTRGQQVTLRCSPISGHKSVSWYQQVLGQGPQFIFQYYEKEERGRGNFPDRFSARQFPNYSSELNVNALLLGDSALYLCASSTSAARNIQYFGAGTRLSVL.

DNA for the CDR3: TGTGCCAGCGGTTTCGATACAGCAGATACGCAGTATTTT. As protein: CASGFDTADTQYF. V and J are TRBV2 and TRBJ2-3, with no clear D. The CDR3 length is 13 residues. Deletions cut 8 bases from V and 4 bases from J, with 13 bases between. CDR1 and CDR2 (germline): SNHLY, FYNNEI.

The rearrangement links TRBV11-2 to TRBJ1-2; tentative D call: TRBD1 (5 bases). V lost 0 bases and J 7 bases, leaving 18 bases between the germline ends. Germline assignment: CDR1 SGHAT and CDR2 FQNNGV. The CDR3 is 16 residues long. The CDR3 sequence: CASSLDPGGTLGGYTF. The CDR3 DNA reads as TGTGCCAGCAGCTTAGATCCGGGAGGGACTCTCGGTGGCTACACCTTC.

This clonotype showed up just a few times. The CDR3 reads CASSPWLGPNEQFF. DNA for the CDR3: TGTGCCAGCAGCCCCTGGCTAGGCCCCAATGAGCAGTTCTTC. This chain joins TRBV11-2 and TRBJ2-1, with D unresolved. The germline gives CDR1 SGHAT, CDR2 FQNNGV. Trimming took 5 bases from V and 6 from J, leaving 14 bases between them. This CDR3 is 14 amino acids long. Filled out from reference TRBV11-2 and TRBJ2-1, the complete variable domain reads EAGVAQSPRYKIIEKRQSVAFWCNPISGHATLYWYQQILGQGPKLLIQFQNNGVVDDSQLPKDRFSAERLKGVDSTLKIQPAKLEDSAVYLCASSPWLGPNEQFFGPGTRLTVL.

The chain is built from TRBV12-3 or TRBV12-4 and TRBJ2-4; TRBD1 aligns across 7 bases. The CDR3 has 15 residues. V gave up 6 bases and J gave up 3 bases; unmatched junction bases: 8. The DNA of the CDR3 is TGTGCCAGCAGCCAATATAGGGACAGCAAAAACATTCAGTACTTC. Translation gives CASSQYRDSKNIQYF.

V and J are TRBV5-6 and TRBJ2-7; D gene uncertain. The V gene's germline CDR1 is SGHDT and CDR2 YYEEEE. This CDR3 is built from 14 residues. The germline V and J ends were trimmed by 3 bases and 6 bases, with 16 bases remaining between them. CDR3 amino acids: CASSYQPRLVEQYF. In DNA, the CDR3 is TGTGCCAGCAGCTACCAACCCCGCTTGGTCGAGCAGTACTTC.

The rearrangement uses TRBV20-1 and TRBJ2-3, with 15 positions matching TRBD2. Per the germline V gene, CDR1 is DFQATT and CDR2 is SNEGSKA (reference sequence). The CDR3 loop spans 21 amino acids. V shed 5 bases, J shed 5 bases, and the junction held 23 bases outside the gene matches. The CDR3 DNA is TGCAGTGCTCGCCCCGGCGTGAGGTCTCGGACTAGCGGGGGGGCAGAAGATACGCAGTATTTT. Residues: CSARPGVRSRTSGGAEDTQYF.

V is TRBV9 and J is TRBJ1-5, with a weak D call TRBD1 (6 bases). CDR1 is SGDLS and CDR2 is YYNGEE in the germline V gene. This CDR3 is 14 amino acids long. V lost 3 bases and J lost 7, with 14 bases in between. The CDR3 sequence is CASSDGTGYQPQHF. Written as DNA, the CDR3 is TGTGCCAGCAGCGACGGAACAGGGTACCAGCCCCAGCATTTT.

This clonotype was counted between two and nine times. The V and J genes are TRBV11-2 and TRBJ2-6; D is ambiguous. The V gene's germline CDR1 is SGHAT and CDR2 FQNNGV. V shed 2 bases and J shed 4 bases, with 9 bases lying between them. The CDR3 runs 15 residues. This CDR3 reads CASSLPVTGANVLTF. CDR3 bases: TGTGCCAGCAGCTTACCCGTGACAGGGGCCAACGTCCTGACTTTC.

The chain employs TRBV6-5 and TRBJ2-7; 9 bases fit TRBD1. Trimming took 5 bases from V and 3 from J; bases not matched to a gene: 5. Germline V gives CDR1 MNHEY, CDR2 SVGAGI. The CDR3 extends over 14 amino acids. Written as DNA, the CDR3 is TGTGCCAGCAGTCCCGGGACAGGGAACTACGAGCAGTACTTC. Translating gives CASSPGTGNYEQYF.

This clonotype was seen more than once but under ten times. The gene calls are TRBV10-3 and TRBJ2-7, with 11 bases fitting TRBD2. Looked up from germline, CDR1 is ENHRY and CDR2 is SYGVKD. The V and J ends lost 5 bases and 4 bases, in that order; junction bases with no gene match: 4. This CDR3 spans 14 amino acids. The CDR3 reads CAISTGTSGYEQYF. In DNA form, the CDR3 reads TGTGCCATCAGTACCGGGACTAGCGGTTACGAGCAGTACTTC.

This chain uses TRBV11-2 with TRBJ1-2; 8 positions match TRBD1. The junction had 7 bases not matched to a gene; V was cut back by 5 bases and J by 5 bases. This CDR3 contains 14 residues. Germline CDR1 reads SGHAT; CDR2 reads FQNNGV. Here the CDR3 reads CASSIGTGLYGYTF. DNA for the CDR3: TGTGCCAGCAGCATAGGGACAGGACTGTATGGCTACACCTTC.

The chain joins TRBV5-6 to TRBJ1-5; 7 bases align to TRBD1. The CDR3 has 15 residues. V lost 1 base to trimming and J lost 6 bases; unmatched junction nucleotides: 7. The V gene's germline CDR1 is SGHDT and CDR2 YYEEEE. CDR3 sequence: CASSLSGTAFQPQHF. Written as DNA, the CDR3 is TGTGCCAGCAGCTTGAGTGGGACAGCTTTTCAGCCCCAGCATTTT.

This clonotype came up once. The V gene is TRBV23-1, the J gene TRBJ2-1, with no clear D. TRBV23-1 is treated as an ORF (open reading frame) with a function not yet certain. Trimming took 0 bases from V and 3 from J, leaving 15 bases between them. CDR3 length: 17 residues. As DNA, the CDR3 is TGCGCCAGCAGTCAATCGATCCGAGTTGGGCGCTACAATGAGCAGTTCTTC. Translating it yields CASSQSIRVGRYNEQFF.

CDR3 in DNA: TGTGCCAGCACCTCCAGTCAGTCCACCGGGGAGCTGTTTTTT. Protein product: CASTSSQSTGELFF. The rearrangement joins TRBV12-3 or TRBV12-4 to TRBJ2-2; the D is unclear. The length of the CDR3 is 14 residues. Deletions cut 7 bases from V and 4 bases from J, with 13 bases between.

This clonotype was observed a single time. This sequence joins TRBV6-2 or TRBV6-3 and TRBJ2-2; D remains ambiguous. CDR1 and CDR2 (germline): MNHEY, SVGEGT. V was cut by 6 bases and J by 6 bases, with 17 bases left in between. This CDR3 has 15 residues. The CDR3 DNA is TGTGCCAGCAGAAAAGGATGGGTCGGCTCCGGGGAGCTGTTTTTT. Translated: CASRKGWVGSGELFF.

V usage is TRBV5-4 and J usage is TRBJ1-5; possibly TRBD1 for D (5 bases). This CDR3 comprises 13 residues. Germline-derived CDR1 and CDR2 are SGHNT and YYREEE (reference sequence). V shed 2 bases and J shed 6 bases, with 9 bases lying between them. The CDR3 nucleotides are TGTGCCAGCAGCTTCCAGGGCTCTCAGCCCCAGCATTTT. Its translation: CASSFQGSQPQHF.

The chain employs TRBV27 and TRBJ2-1; weak D call: TRBD2 (5 bases). Germline V gives CDR1 MNHEY, CDR2 SMNVEV (reference sequence). Trimming cost V 2 bases and J 3 bases, with 5 bases left between them. This CDR3 region has 13 residues. The CDR3 DNA is TGTGCCAGCAGTTTAGACTACTACAATGAGCAGTTCTTC. Its protein product is CASSLDYYNEQFF.

This rearrangement joins TRBV3-1 to TRBJ1-2, with TRBD1 identical over 9 bases. Germline CDR1 LGHDT, CDR2 YNNKEL (reference sequence). CDR3 length equals 15 residues. The V gene end was trimmed by 4 bases and the J gene end by 5 bases; junction bases not matched to a gene: 8. The CDR3 coding sequence is TGTGCCAGCAGCCCTTGGACAGGGGTCCTGTATGGCTACACCTTC. This sequence encodes CASSPWTGVLYGYTF.

This clonotype has just a few counts. This CDR3 reads CASSLGGYNEQFF. CDR3 bases: TGTGCCAGCAGCTTAGGGGGGTACAATGAGCAGTTCTTC. The rearrangement links TRBV11-3 to TRBJ2-1; tentatively, D is TRBD1 or TRBD2 (5 bases each). The CDR3 loop spans 13 amino acids. Trimming left V 1 base short and J 4 bases short, with 5 bases between. Germline loops: CDR1 SGHNT, CDR2 YENEEA.

The chain uses TRBV12-3 or TRBV12-4 and TRBJ2-2, with TRBD2 matching over 11 bases. This CDR3 is built from 16 residues. V lost 6 bases, J lost 9 bases, and 12 bases stayed unmatched. CDR3 loop: CASSSLAGALYRELFF. In DNA form, the CDR3 reads TGTGCCAGCAGCTCACTAGCGGGGGCCCTCTACAGGGAGCTGTTTTTT.

Only one count was recorded for this clonotype. Here the CDR3 reads CASSFGGGSYNEQFF. In nucleotides, the CDR3 is TGTGCCAGCAGTTTCGGGGGGGGGTCCTACAATGAGCAGTTCTTC. V and J are TRBV12-3 or TRBV12-4 and TRBJ2-1, with 8 bases matching TRBD2. CDR3 length: 15 residues. Trimming took 3 bases from V and 1 from J; bases not matched to a gene: 2.

The gene calls are TRBV7-3 and TRBJ2-2, with no clear D. Germline V CDR1 and CDR2: SGHTA, FQGTGA. The V end lost 1 base, the J end lost 4 bases, and 7 bases lay between the germline ends. The CDR3 has 14 amino acids. CDR3 residues: CASSLMTVTGELFF. The CDR3 DNA reads TGTGCCAGCAGCTTAATGACTGTCACCGGGGAGCTGTTTTTT.

The table lists this clonotype with a few counts. CDR3 residues: CASSILRGYGYTF. The CDR3 DNA reads TGTGCCAGTAGTATCCTACGCGGCTATGGCTACACCTTC. The V and J genes are TRBV19 and TRBJ1-2; unclear D gene. V gave up 3 bases and J gave up 4 bases, with 9 bases separating them. The germline gives CDR1 LNHDA, CDR2 SQIVND (reference sequence). The CDR3 covers 13 residues.

This chain links TRBV5-5 with TRBJ2-2; TRBD1 is a possible D gene (6 bases). CDR1 SGHKS and CDR2 YYEKEE come from the germline V gene (reference sequence). The ends were cut back, 0 bases at V and 4 bases at J, with 16 bases in the middle. This CDR3 spans 17 amino acids. CDR3 loop: CASSLGSGTRPTGELFF. The CDR3 DNA is TGTGCCAGCAGCTTGGGAAGTGGGACAAGGCCCACCGGGGAGCTGTTTTTT.

DNA of the CDR3: TGTGCCAGCTCACTTCACAACCCACCCGGACAGAAAAACACTGAAGCTTTCTTT. It translates to CASSLHNPPGQKNTEAFF. The chain recombines TRBV18 with TRBJ1-1, with D maybe TRBD1 (6 bases). The CDR3 sequence is 18 residues long. V was pared by 4 bases and J by 2 bases, with 23 bases between. Germline V CDR1 and CDR2: KGHSH, LQKENI. The entire variable domain, with the rest obtained from reference TRBV18 and TRBJ1-1, is as follows: NAGVMQNPRHLVRRRGQEARLRCSPMKGHSHVYWYRQLPEEGLKFMVYLQKENIIDESGMPKERFSAEFPKEGPSILRIQQVVRGDSAAYFCASSLHNPPGQKNTEAFFGQGTRLTVV.

The chain combines TRBV20-1 with TRBJ2-3; no definite D call. The V and J ends lost 6 bases and 0 bases respectively, with 16 bases between them. This CDR3 contains 15 residues. Germline CDR1 and CDR2: DFQATT and SNEGSKA (reference sequence). In DNA, the CDR3 is TGCAGTGCGCTCATTGGGGTGACTAGCACAGATACGCAGTATTTT. Residues: CSALIGVTSTDTQYF.

The chain is built from TRBV7-3 and TRBJ2-3; D gene uncertain. CDR1 is SGHTA, CDR2 FQGTGA, per germline. V dropped 5 bases and J dropped 3 bases, with 12 bases sitting between them. CDR3 length: 14 amino acids. The CDR3 region has the DNA TGTGCCAGCAGCCCGGACCCTGGAACAGATACGCAGTATTTT. It translates to CASSPDPGTDTQYF. The complete variable domain, with remaining parts taken from reference TRBV7-3 and TRBJ2-3, reads GAGVSQTPSNKVTEKGKYVELRCDPISGHTALYWYRQSLGQGPEFLIYFQGTGAADDSGLPNDRFFAVRPEGSVSTLKIQRTERGDSAVYLCASSPDPGTDTQYFGPGTRLTVL.